This record looks at one TCR beta chain sequence and its context. The antigen remains unidentified. The PCR contained 60 Vbeta and 13 Jbeta primers. Per the study methods: Later work found 80 million or so unique TCR beta chains, with approximately 12 million shared. Sequenced by immunoSEQ multiplex PCR; TCRdb stores in-frame clones only, minus some. Clonal size and the V and J genes are those of that table, whereas D and trimming came from the DNA. In total, the table holds fewer than 100,000 clones. The data were taken from a study of cytomegalovirus exposure and HLA in healthy donors. Overall study findings and caveats: In a later analysis, several top co-occurrence clusters appeared linked to parvovirus B19, influenza, CMV and Epstein-Barr virus. A later analysis reportedly found fewer N-insertions in an Asian-associated ancestry cluster than the roughly 670-donor mean. A later analysis linked 15,000 to 20,000 TCR beta sequences to HLA alleles at 0.05 false discovery rate.

This receptor was taken from a woman aged 60-70 years in good health and CMV-seronegative. The sample consisted of PBMCs.

The chain's CDR3 is CASSPLAGRLGGYTF. The CDR3, as DNA: TGTGCCAGCAGCCCCCTGGCTGGCAGGCTCGGTGGCTACACCTTC. This chain joins TRBV28 and TRBJ1-2; D is uncertain. The ends were cut back, 6 bases at V and 7 bases at J, with 21 bases in the middle. The CDR3 runs 15 residues. Per germline, CDR1 MDHEN and CDR2 SYDVKM.